Sequencing of this T cell receptor beta chain was carried out in a study of Ad26.COV2.S vaccination and SARS-CoV-2 variants. TCRdb's copy holds only in-frame clones and misses some; the assay was immunoSEQ multiplex PCR. The data show about 280,000 clones, about 87% seen once. The ends lost 7 bases at V and 4 bases at J; junction bases unmatched: 5. Germline V gives CDR1 SQVTM, CDR2 ANQGSEA. CDR3 size: 12 residues. Treatment of the sample: roughly 20 received Ad26.COV2.S at low or high dose, single or two shots; five or six received placebo; per-sample allocation not given. Sampling occurred on day 63 after the first vaccine or placebo injection.

Here the sequenced sample was peripheral blood, taken in a trial of Ad26.COV2.S vaccine versus placebo. This sequence originates from a person aged 18-60 years who received the Ad26.COV2.S COVID-19 vaccine or a placebo. The J gene is TRBJ1-1, the V gene TRBV29-1, with 8 bases identical to TRBD1. DNA for the CDR3: TGCAGCGGAGCACAGGGGGGCACTGAAGCTTTCTTT. Residues: CSGAQGGTEAFF.